These 28 T cell receptor beta chains share one sample of origin, sequenced in a study of regulatory T cells in long-lasting Graves disease. TCR beta libraries were built with iRepertoire HTBI primers and Arm-PCR of CDR3 regions. TCRdb redid the calling of the multiplex PCR reads with MiXCR, one entry per CDR3 protein. The sample lists fewer than 650,000 distinct CDR3 sequences; about 16% were seen once. As for time point: newly diagnosed GD, antithyroid drugs for less than 3 months. Generation of the TCR library employed RNA extracted from PBMCs. In addition, the sample was reused for a study of T cells in Graves' hyperthyroidism and ophthalmopathy.

The specimen was peripheral blood mononuclear cells (PBMCs), collected at new diagnosis, from a patient treated with antithyroid drugs. Source of these receptors: a man between 18 and 35 years old with Graves disease.

This clonotype has just a few counts. The chain recombines TRBV20-1 with TRBJ1-1; 10 bases are a match to TRBD1. The V and J ends lost 6 bases and 11 bases, in that order; junction bases with no gene match: 15. The CDR3 totals 14 residues. Per germline, CDR1 DFQATT and CDR2 SNEGSKA (reference sequence). For the CDR3, the DNA is TGCAGTGCCGGATCCTTGGGACAGGGGAGGGGGGCTTTCTTT. Translating gives CSAGSLGQGRGAFF.

The sample holds a few counts of this clonotype. The chain recombines TRBV7-9 with TRBJ2-5, with 10 bases identical to TRBD1. Germline loops: CDR1 SEHNR, CDR2 FQNEAQ (reference sequence). The CDR3 is 16 residues long. Trimming removed 1 base from V and 1 base from J; junction bases left unmatched: 3. As DNA, the CDR3 is TGTGCCAGCAGCTTAGGGGACAGGGGACGCCAAGAGACCCAGTACTTC. It translates to CASSLGDRGRQETQYF.

Note on this clonotype: This clone may be a read error of a much larger clone one base away. The chain joins TRBV11-2 to TRBJ2-7; maybe TRBD1 (6 bases). The germline V gene has CDR1 SGHAT and CDR2 FQNNGV. CDR3 size: 13 residues. CDR3 bases: TGTGCCAGCAGCCCCGGGACAACCTACGGGCAGTACTTC. Encoded protein: CASSPGTTYGQYF.

This clonotype was observed a few times. V is TRBV4-1 and J is TRBJ2-7, with a possible D match to TRBD2 (7 bases). This CDR3 region has 15 residues. V was cut by 4 bases and J by 4 bases, with 17 bases left in between. Germline lookup yields CDR1 MGHRA and CDR2 YSYEKL. The CDR3 DNA reads TGCGCCAGCAGCCTAAGGGGGGAGGGCCGTTACGAGCAGTACTTC. This sequence encodes CASSLRGEGRYEQYF.

This clonotype was seen repeatedly, ten times or more. The chain has TRBV5-1 and TRBJ1-1; no clear D. Germline V gene data show CDR1 as SGHRS and CDR2 as YFSETQ. V was clipped by 0 bases and J by 8 bases, with 11 bases between them. The CDR3 totals 13 residues. DNA for the CDR3: TGCGCCAGCAGCTTGGCCGAACTTAGCGAAGCTTTCTTT. Translating gives CASSLAELSEAFF.

The V call is TRBV10-3, the J call TRBJ1-5; D remains unclear. This CDR3 comprises 15 residues. Germline V gene data show CDR1 as ENHRY and CDR2 as SYGVKD. V shed 0 bases and J shed 1 base, with 7 bases lying between them. For the CDR3, the DNA is TGTGCCATCAGTGAGTCTCAGGAGAGCAATCAGCCCCAGCATTTT. Encoded protein: CAISESQESNQPQHF.

This clonotype was seen many times. The chain recombines TRBV29-1 with TRBJ2-1; D gene unclear. This CDR3 is 13 amino acids long. Germline V gene sequence: CDR1 SQVTM, CDR2 ANQGSEA. The germline V and J ends were trimmed by 4 bases and 3 bases, with 10 bases remaining between them. CDR3 protein: CSVAGVDYNEQFF. DNA for the CDR3: TGCAGCGTTGCAGGAGTAGACTACAATGAGCAGTTCTTC.

The rearrangement joins TRBV20-1 to TRBJ2-5, with D perhaps assigned TRBD1 or TRBD2 (6 bases each). The CDR3 extends over 16 amino acids. CDR1 and CDR2 (germline): DFQATT, SNEGSKA (reference sequence). Trimming cost V 0 bases and J 2 bases, with 16 bases left between them. CDR3 nucleotides: TGCAGTGCTAGAGATCGTTTAGGGGGACTTCAAGAGACCCAGTACTTC. It codes for CSARDRLGGLQETQYF.

This rearrangement joins TRBV11-3 to TRBJ2-1, with D perhaps matching TRBD2 (6 bases). This CDR3 has 16 residues. Trimming removed 1 base at V and 7 bases at J, with 17 bases between. Germline V gene data show CDR1 as SGHNT and CDR2 as YENEEA. This CDR3 is CASSLGISGLGNEQFF. CDR3 in DNA: TGTGCCAGCAGCTTAGGGATTAGCGGACTTGGGAATGAGCAGTTCTTC.

This clonotype was observed many times. V is TRBV18 and J is TRBJ2-7; 7 nucleotides line up with TRBD1. The CDR3 runs to 13 residues. Trimming took 8 bases from V and 2 from J; bases not matched to a gene: 6. Per the germline V gene, CDR1 is KGHSH and CDR2 is LQKENI. The CDR3 DNA is TGTGCCAGCAGTCCCCAGGGGGCCTACGAGCAGTACTTC. Protein: CASSPQGAYEQYF.

This clonotype has a single count. The chain carries TRBV4-1 and TRBJ2-1; TRBD2 matches 11 bases. Germline trimming cut 1 base from V and 7 bases from J; bases unmatched to any gene: 9. The CDR3 contains 17 residues. CDR1 and CDR2 from the germline V gene are MGHRA and YSYEKL. The CDR3 here is CASSQGLAGTRGNEQFF. The CDR3 nucleotides read TGCGCCAGCAGCCAAGGACTAGCGGGAACCCGTGGGAATGAGCAGTTCTTC.

This clonotype was picked up a small number of times. The V gene is TRBV9, the J gene TRBJ2-5; D remains unclear. The germline V gene encodes CDR1 SGDLS and CDR2 YYNGEE. The V and J ends lost 4 bases and 0 bases respectively, with 10 bases between them. This CDR3 is built from 14 residues. CDR3 bases: TGTGCCAGCAGCCCTCGAGACAACCAAGAGACCCAGTACTTC. Its translation: CASSPRDNQETQYF. Supplemented by reference TRBV9 and TRBJ2-5, the full variable domain reads DSGVTQTPKHLITATGQRVTLRCSPRSGDLSVYWYQQSLDQGLQFLIQYYNGEERAKGNILERFSAQQFPDLHSELNLSSLELGDSALYFCASSPRDNQETQYFGPGTRLLVL.

To note about this clonotype: This may come from a read error, since a much larger clone is one base off. This CDR3 is CASSQANGQFF. In DNA form, the CDR3 reads TGTGCCAGCAGCCAAGCCAATGGGCAGTTCTTC. J is TRBJ2-1 and V is TRBV3-1; D is ambiguous. This CDR3 spans 11 amino acids. Per germline, CDR1 LGHDT and CDR2 YNNKEL (reference sequence).

This clonotype was detected many times. The chain joins TRBV28 to TRBJ2-7; perhaps TRBD2 as D (6 bases). Germline values: CDR1 MDHEN, CDR2 SYDVKM. CDR3 length: 15 amino acids. With 3 bases removed from V and 0 bases from J, the gap between germline ends came to 12 bases. The DNA of the CDR3 is TGTGCCAGCAGTTTCTATGGGAGGTTCTCCTACGAGCAGTACTTC. Its protein is CASSFYGRFSYEQYF.

V usage is TRBV5-4 and J usage is TRBJ2-7; 10 nucleotides agree with TRBD1. V was pared by 3 bases and J by 11 bases, with 11 bases of the junction left unmatched. The CDR3 totals 14 residues. CDR1 and CDR2 from the germline V gene are SGHNT and YYREEE (reference sequence). Here the CDR3 reads CASSSGQGRFGEYF. The CDR3 DNA reads as TGTGCCAGCAGCTCGGGACAGGGGCGCTTTGGAGAGTACTTC.

The chain combines TRBV20-1 with TRBJ1-1; 11 bases are a match to TRBD1. The CDR3 runs to 15 residues. V lost 5 bases, J lost 5 bases, and 10 bases stayed unmatched. Germline V gene lookup returns CDR1 DFQATT and CDR2 SNEGSKA (reference sequence). The CDR3 sequence: CSAPRDRGLGTEAFF. The CDR3 DNA sequence: TGCAGTGCTCCCCGGGACAGGGGGTTAGGAACTGAAGCTTTCTTT.

This clonotype has a single count. The V gene is TRBV7-3, the J gene TRBJ2-3; the match to TRBD2 covers 9 bases. The length of the CDR3 is 18 residues. Germline CDR1 is SGHTA and CDR2 is FQGTGA. V was clipped by 5 bases and J by 7 bases; unmatched bases: 19. CDR3 amino acids: CASSPGIEAGGFMYTQYF. DNA of the CDR3: TGTGCCAGCAGCCCCGGAATTGAAGCGGGAGGATTCATGTATACGCAGTATTTT.

The rearrangement uses TRBV13 and TRBJ2-1; 10 bases are shared with TRBD1. The CDR3 loop spans 16 amino acids. J was trimmed by 5 bases and V by 5 bases; bases with no gene match: 9. The germline V gene encodes CDR1 PRHDT and CDR2 FYEKMQ (reference sequence). The CDR3 sequence is CASSVRQGAPNNEQFF. The CDR3 DNA reads as TGTGCCAGCAGCGTCCGACAGGGGGCCCCCAACAATGAGCAGTTCTTC.

This clonotype was seen more than once but under ten times. J is TRBJ2-1 and V is TRBV5-1, with D maybe TRBD2 (5 bases). In germline, CDR1 is SGHRS, CDR2 YFSETQ. This CDR3 region has 14 residues. V was clipped by 5 bases and J by 7 bases, with 16 bases between them. The CDR3 nucleotides are TGCGCCAGCAGGGTGAGGGCCGATGGGAATGAGCAGTTCTTC. It codes for CASRVRADGNEQFF.

This clonotype has at least ten counts. This chain links TRBV2 with TRBJ1-1; 8 nucleotides match TRBD1. The junction had 5 bases not matched to a gene; V was cut back by 7 bases and J by 1 base. The CDR3 contains 14 residues. Germline V lookup: CDR1 SNHLY, CDR2 FYNNEI. The chain's CDR3 is CASIRTGTNTEAFF. As DNA, the CDR3 is TGTGCCAGCATTAGGACAGGGACGAACACTGAAGCTTTCTTT.

This clonotype came up a few times. This rearrangement joins TRBV20-1 to TRBJ1-3; a weak D match, TRBD1 (5 bases). Deletions cut 0 bases from V and 1 base from J, with 13 bases between. Germline loops: CDR1 DFQATT, CDR2 SNEGSKA (reference sequence). The CDR3 is 16 residues long. CDR3 nucleotide sequence: TGCAGTGCTAGAGATGCTGTAGGGGCGTCTGGAAACACCATATATTTT. It is translated as CSARDAVGASGNTIYF.

In its sample, this clonotype was seen many times. V and J are TRBV6-5 and TRBJ1-4, with unresolved D. Germline CDR1 and CDR2: MNHEY and SVGAGI. Trimming took 2 bases from V and 0 from J, leaving 7 bases between them. There are 15 residues in the CDR3. This CDR3 reads CASSYRDATNEKLFF. The CDR3, as DNA: TGTGCCAGCAGTTACCGGGATGCAACTAATGAAAAACTGTTTTTT.

Many counts were recorded for this clonotype. CDR3 DNA: TGTGCCAGCAGCTTAGGGACACCTGCCCACTACGAGCAGTACTTC. Encoded protein: CASSLGTPAHYEQYF. The V and J genes are TRBV7-8 and TRBJ2-7; weak D call: TRBD1 (5 bases). Trimming took off 1 base at V and 3 bases at J, with 13 bases between the two ends. This CDR3 has 15 amino acids. Germline CDR1 SGHVS, CDR2 FQNEAQ.

This clonotype has a count of ten or more. The V call is TRBV2, the J call TRBJ2-1; TRBD1 aligns across 9 bases. With V trimmed by 4 bases and J by 4 bases, 5 bases remained unmatched. This CDR3 region has 15 residues. Germline values: CDR1 SNHLY, CDR2 FYNNEI. In DNA form, the CDR3 reads TGTGCCAGCAGTGGACAGGGGGGCCCGTACAATGAGCAGTTCTTC. This encodes CASSGQGGPYNEQFF.

This chain uses TRBV9 with TRBJ2-5, with TRBD2 as a possible D gene (6 bases). Germline CDR1 is SGDLS and CDR2 is YYNGEE. This CDR3 has 14 residues. Trimming removed 4 bases from V and 0 bases from J, with 10 bases in between. The CDR3 protein is CASSTWTNQETQYF. The DNA for the CDR3 is TGTGCCAGCAGCACCTGGACTAACCAAGAGACCCAGTACTTC. The complete variable domain, with remaining parts taken from reference TRBV9 and TRBJ2-5, reads DSGVTQTPKHLITATGQRVTLRCSPRSGDLSVYWYQQSLDQGLQFLIQYYNGEERAKGNILERFSAQQFPDLHSELNLSSLELGDSALYFCASSTWTNQETQYFGPGTRLLVL.

A word on this clonotype: A much more abundant neighbour one base away suggests this may be a read error. The chain is built from TRBV3-1 and TRBJ2-1, with TRBD2 matching over 12 bases. The CDR3 runs to 14 residues. J gave up 10 bases and V 6 bases, and 7 bases lay outside the gene matches. The V gene's germline CDR1 is LGHDT and CDR2 YNNKEL (reference sequence). In DNA, the CDR3 is TGTGCCAGCAGTCTAGCGGGAGGGTGGTACGAGCAGTTCTTC. Its translation is CASSLAGGWYEQFF.

The J gene is TRBJ2-5, the V gene TRBV6-2 or TRBV6-3; maybe TRBD2 (5 bases). CDR1 is MNHEY and CDR2 is SVGEGT in the germline V gene. Deletions cut 6 bases from V and 4 bases from J, with 9 bases between. The CDR3 is 12 residues long. In nucleotides, the CDR3 is TGTGCCAGCAGGCTGACTATAGAGACCCAGTACTTC. It translates to CASRLTIETQYF.

This clonotype was counted at least ten times. V is TRBV20-1 and J is TRBJ2-7, with 11 bases fitting TRBD2. With V trimmed by 5 bases and J by 1 base, 10 bases remained unmatched. Germline CDR1 is DFQATT and CDR2 is SNEGSKA (reference sequence). This CDR3 contains 16 residues. For the CDR3, the DNA is TGCAGTGCTCGGGGACAGCCTAGCGGGAGGTCCTACGAGCAGTACTTC. It specifies CSARGQPSGRSYEQYF.